Given below is one T cell receptor (beta chain) in context. Its antigen remains unidentified. The data stem from a study of CD8+ T cells in alopecia areata. Overall study context: The study gave tofacitinib for 6 to 18 months, then 6 months off drug.

The CDR3 spans 11 residues. Germline-derived CDR1 and CDR2 are SQVTM and ANQGSEA. As to treatment: oral pan-JAK inhibitor, 5-10 mg twice daily. Peripheral blood and lesional scalp punch biopsies came from alopecia areata patients. Extraction of RNA preceded its reverse transcription into cDNA, which served as the sequencing template. Data came from immunoSEQ multiplex PCR; TCRdb stores just in-frame clones and leaves some out. The sample lists about 270,000 clones; 60% were seen once. Study results and caveats: Tofacitinib did not eliminate many expanded lesional clones from scalp or blood.

The sequences come from CD4+ T cells sorted from blood, collected around week 52, from a patient treated with tofacitinib. This sequence joins TRBV29-1 and TRBJ2-7; tentatively, D is TRBD1 or TRBD2 (5 bases each). This TCR came from a human donor with alopecia areata. As DNA, the CDR3 is TGCAGTGGGACGTCTTCCTACGAGCAGTACTTC. Amino acid sequence: CSGTSSYEQYF.